The 22 T cell receptor beta chains below come from one sample, sequenced in a study of identical twins. TCRdb itself ran the 5' RACE reads through MiXCR, one entry per CDR3 protein. This table holds some 710,000 distinct CDR3 sequences, 6% to 6.5% found once. The specimen was naive T cells sorted from blood. The receptor set was obtained from a man aged 18 to 29 in good health.

The table lists this clonotype with a few counts. The chain uses TRBV20-1 and TRBJ2-5, with 8 bases identical to TRBD1. Trimming removed 3 bases from V and 5 bases from J; junction bases left unmatched: 8. CDR1 DFQATT and CDR2 SNEGSKA come from the germline V gene (reference sequence). The CDR3 extends over 14 amino acids. CDR3 nucleotides: TGCAGTGCTAGCAGACAGGGGAAGGGGGAGACCCAGTACTTC. Translated: CSASRQGKGETQYF.

The rearrangement uses TRBV7-9 and TRBJ2-1; 7 bases agree with TRBD2. This CDR3 has 16 amino acids. Germline V gene lookup returns CDR1 SEHNR and CDR2 FQNEAQ (reference sequence). V lost 5 bases, J lost 2 bases, and 9 bases stayed unmatched. In nucleotides, the CDR3 is TGTGCCAGCAGCGGGCGGGAGATAAGCACCTACAATGAGCAGTTCTTC. Translating gives CASSGREISTYNEQFF.

This clonotype was seen at least ten times. The chain has TRBV20-1 and TRBJ1-6; D remains ambiguous. Looked up from germline, CDR1 is DFQATT and CDR2 is SNEGSKA (reference sequence). V lost 0 bases, J lost 5 bases, and 14 bases lay in between. CDR3 size: 16 residues. DNA of the CDR3: TGCAGTGCTAGAGATTTGATCCGGGGAGATAATTCACCCCTCCACTTT. Amino acids: CSARDLIRGDNSPLHF.

This clonotype was detected many times. The rearrangement uses TRBV29-1 and TRBJ1-1; D is unresolved. The germline V and J ends were trimmed by 6 bases and 1 base, with 9 bases remaining between them. The CDR3 has 12 residues. Germline CDR1 SQVTM, CDR2 ANQGSEA. This CDR3 is CSVGSSNTEAFF. CDR3 sequence (DNA): TGCAGCGTGGGGTCTTCGAACACTGAAGCTTTCTTT.

This clonotype was picked up many times. The chain is built from TRBV5-1 and TRBJ2-1; D gene uncertain. The CDR3 spans 16 residues. CDR1 is SGHRS, CDR2 YFSETQ, per germline. V lost 1 base and J lost 1, with 12 bases in between. The CDR3 DNA sequence: TGCGCCAGCAGCTTGTTGGAGTCCCCATCCTACAATGAGCAGTTCTTC. Translation: CASSLLESPSYNEQFF.

The rearrangement joins TRBV27 to TRBJ1-5; TRBD1 matches 8 bases. CDR1 MNHEY and CDR2 SMNVEV come from the germline V gene (reference sequence). The CDR3 is 14 residues long. The V gene end was trimmed by 5 bases and the J gene end by 5 bases; junction bases not matched to a gene: 5. Here the CDR3 reads CASSPTGGYQPQHF. The CDR3 region has the DNA TGTGCCAGCAGTCCCACAGGGGGGTATCAGCCCCAGCATTTT.

The V and J genes are TRBV5-1 and TRBJ2-1, with 9 bases lining up with TRBD1. The ends lost 6 bases at V and 12 bases at J; junction bases unmatched: 13. There are 14 residues in the CDR3. Germline CDR1 reads SGHRS; CDR2 reads YFSETQ. The CDR3 DNA reads as TGCGCCAGCAAATACCAGGACAGGGGCGGCGGGCAGTTCTTC. Residues: CASKYQDRGGGQFF.

Only a few counts were recorded for this clonotype. The chain employs TRBV28 and TRBJ2-5; TRBD2 is a possible D gene (5 bases). Germline V gives CDR1 MDHEN, CDR2 SYDVKM. The CDR3 runs to 16 residues. The V end lost 0 bases, the J end lost 2 bases, and 13 bases lay between the germline ends. CDR3 in DNA: TGTGCCAGCAGTTTATGGACGGGGTTGGCACAAGAGACCCAGTACTTC. Translated: CASSLWTGLAQETQYF.

V is TRBV20-1 and J is TRBJ2-1; no clear D. This CDR3 is built from 13 residues. V gave up 5 bases and J gave up 2 bases, with 10 bases separating them. The germline V gene has CDR1 DFQATT and CDR2 SNEGSKA (reference sequence). CDR3 coding DNA: TGCAGTGCTTCGGGCGGAGCCTACAATGAGCAGTTCTTC. Translated: CSASGGAYNEQFF.

This clonotype was counted only a few times. This chain uses TRBV7-9 with TRBJ2-5; unclear D gene. V was pared by 5 bases and J by 5 bases, with 18 bases between. This CDR3 spans 15 amino acids. Germline V lookup: CDR1 SEHNR, CDR2 FQNEAQ (reference sequence). CDR3 loop: CASSLVEGLGETQYF. CDR3 DNA sequence: TGTGCCAGCAGCCTGGTTGAAGGCCTAGGGGAGACCCAGTACTTC.

This clonotype came up many times. V is TRBV28 and J is TRBJ2-1, with D tentatively TRBD2 (6 bases). CDR1 and CDR2 (germline): MDHEN, SYDVKM. This CDR3 comprises 14 residues. Trimming took 11 bases from V and 6 from J, leaving 20 bases between them. The CDR3 sequence: CAGSRGIGPNEQFF. CDR3 nucleotides: TGTGCCGGAAGCCGGGGGATTGGTCCCAATGAGCAGTTCTTC.

This rearrangement joins TRBV11-2 to TRBJ2-1; no clear D gene. Deletions cut 2 bases from V and 8 bases from J, with 10 bases between. CDR3 length equals 13 residues. Per the germline V gene, CDR1 is SGHAT and CDR2 is FQNNGV. DNA of the CDR3: TGTGCCAGCAGCTTAACTGGTATCTATGAGCAGTTCTTC. Residues: CASSLTGIYEQFF.

In its sample, this clonotype was seen a few times. This chain connects TRBV7-9 to TRBJ2-5; a possible D gene is TRBD1 (6 bases). Germline V gene sequence: CDR1 SEHNR, CDR2 FQNEAQ (reference sequence). V dropped 1 base and J dropped 5 bases, with 14 bases sitting between them. CDR3 size: 15 residues. CDR3: CASSLGQGLVETQYF. For the CDR3, the DNA is TGTGCCAGCAGCTTAGGCCAGGGGTTGGTGGAGACCCAGTACTTC.

Ten or more counts support this clonotype. The V and J genes are TRBV29-1 and TRBJ2-5, with D possibly TRBD2 on 6 matching bases. Germline CDR1 and CDR2: SQVTM and ANQGSEA. V was cut by 1 base and J by 2 bases, with 14 bases left in between. This CDR3 contains 15 residues. The CDR3 DNA reads TGCAGCGTTGAAGTAGGGCTAGCGCAACAAGAGACCCAGTACTTC. It is translated as CSVEVGLAQQETQYF.

In this sample, this clonotype turned up many times. The rearrangement joins TRBV7-2 to TRBJ1-5; tentative D call: TRBD1 (6 bases). CDR3 length: 15 amino acids. In germline, CDR1 is SGHTA, CDR2 FQGNSA. Trimming removed 1 base from V and 2 bases from J, with 9 bases in between. DNA for the CDR3: TGTGCCAGCAGCTTAGATGCAGGGGGCAATCAGCCCCAGCATTTT. Its translation: CASSLDAGGNQPQHF.

CDR3 coding DNA: TGTGCCAGCAGTGTGCCGGGCATTGACACCGGGGAGCTGTTTTTT. It codes for CASSVPGIDTGELFF. The V gene is TRBV6-1, the J gene TRBJ2-2; D remains unclear. The germline V gene encodes CDR1 MNHNS and CDR2 SASEGT. Trimming took off 4 bases at V and 3 bases at J, with 12 bases between the two ends. This CDR3 region has 15 residues.

This clonotype was detected ten times or more. The rearrangement links TRBV5-1 to TRBJ2-5; possibly TRBD2 for D (6 bases). The CDR3 consists of 13 residues. Trimming shortened V by 4 bases and J by 5 bases, and 12 bases separated the two germline ends. Germline CDR1 and CDR2: SGHRS and YFSETQ. CDR3 residues: CASSRLVGETQYF. The CDR3 region has the DNA TGCGCCAGCAGCCGACTAGTCGGGGAGACCCAGTACTTC.

The table lists this clonotype with many counts. J is TRBJ1-1 and V is TRBV25-1; D is perhaps TRBD1 (6 bases). Germline values: CDR1 MGHDK, CDR2 SYGVNS. Deletions cut 6 bases from V and 7 bases from J, with 18 bases between. The CDR3 runs to 14 residues. The DNA for the CDR3 is TGTGCCAGCAGCGAACCGGGACAACTTTATGAAGCTTTCTTT. Amino acids: CASSEPGQLYEAFF.

This clonotype has ten or more counts. The chain joins TRBV7-8 to TRBJ2-5; tentative D call: TRBD2 (5 bases). This CDR3 spans 15 amino acids. The V end lost 1 base, the J end lost 4 bases, and 13 bases lay between the germline ends. The germline V gene has CDR1 SGHVS and CDR2 FQNEAQ. The CDR3 DNA reads as TGTGCCAGCAGCTTAGAAGTCGGAGGTTTAGAGACCCAGTACTTC. Translating gives CASSLEVGGLETQYF.

V is TRBV12-3 or TRBV12-4 and J is TRBJ2-2; 7 positions match TRBD1. The CDR3 is 15 residues long. V lost 6 bases and J lost 4; bases outside the gene matches: 8. This CDR3 is CASSLRQGGTGELFF. The DNA for the CDR3 is TGTGCCAGCAGCCTTCGACAGGGTGGCACCGGGGAGCTGTTTTTT.

This clonotype was observed at least ten times. J is TRBJ1-6 and V is TRBV12-3 or TRBV12-4, with 7 nucleotides matching TRBD1. The ends lost 1 base at V and 13 bases at J; junction bases unmatched: 7. There are 14 residues in the CDR3. CDR3 region: CASSLERGRGPLHF. The DNA of the CDR3 is TGTGCCAGCAGTTTAGAAAGGGGGCGCGGTCCCCTCCACTTT.

This clonotype was seen many times. This sequence joins TRBV7-9 and TRBJ2-3; D may match TRBD1 or TRBD2 (5 bases each). The V gene lost 2 bases and the J gene lost 10 bases, with 10 bases spanning the gap. The CDR3 length is 12 residues. Germline loops: CDR1 SEHNR, CDR2 FQNEAQ (reference sequence). CDR3: CASSLSGTAQYF. The CDR3 nucleotides read TGTGCCAGCAGCTTATCCGGGACCGCGCAGTATTTT.